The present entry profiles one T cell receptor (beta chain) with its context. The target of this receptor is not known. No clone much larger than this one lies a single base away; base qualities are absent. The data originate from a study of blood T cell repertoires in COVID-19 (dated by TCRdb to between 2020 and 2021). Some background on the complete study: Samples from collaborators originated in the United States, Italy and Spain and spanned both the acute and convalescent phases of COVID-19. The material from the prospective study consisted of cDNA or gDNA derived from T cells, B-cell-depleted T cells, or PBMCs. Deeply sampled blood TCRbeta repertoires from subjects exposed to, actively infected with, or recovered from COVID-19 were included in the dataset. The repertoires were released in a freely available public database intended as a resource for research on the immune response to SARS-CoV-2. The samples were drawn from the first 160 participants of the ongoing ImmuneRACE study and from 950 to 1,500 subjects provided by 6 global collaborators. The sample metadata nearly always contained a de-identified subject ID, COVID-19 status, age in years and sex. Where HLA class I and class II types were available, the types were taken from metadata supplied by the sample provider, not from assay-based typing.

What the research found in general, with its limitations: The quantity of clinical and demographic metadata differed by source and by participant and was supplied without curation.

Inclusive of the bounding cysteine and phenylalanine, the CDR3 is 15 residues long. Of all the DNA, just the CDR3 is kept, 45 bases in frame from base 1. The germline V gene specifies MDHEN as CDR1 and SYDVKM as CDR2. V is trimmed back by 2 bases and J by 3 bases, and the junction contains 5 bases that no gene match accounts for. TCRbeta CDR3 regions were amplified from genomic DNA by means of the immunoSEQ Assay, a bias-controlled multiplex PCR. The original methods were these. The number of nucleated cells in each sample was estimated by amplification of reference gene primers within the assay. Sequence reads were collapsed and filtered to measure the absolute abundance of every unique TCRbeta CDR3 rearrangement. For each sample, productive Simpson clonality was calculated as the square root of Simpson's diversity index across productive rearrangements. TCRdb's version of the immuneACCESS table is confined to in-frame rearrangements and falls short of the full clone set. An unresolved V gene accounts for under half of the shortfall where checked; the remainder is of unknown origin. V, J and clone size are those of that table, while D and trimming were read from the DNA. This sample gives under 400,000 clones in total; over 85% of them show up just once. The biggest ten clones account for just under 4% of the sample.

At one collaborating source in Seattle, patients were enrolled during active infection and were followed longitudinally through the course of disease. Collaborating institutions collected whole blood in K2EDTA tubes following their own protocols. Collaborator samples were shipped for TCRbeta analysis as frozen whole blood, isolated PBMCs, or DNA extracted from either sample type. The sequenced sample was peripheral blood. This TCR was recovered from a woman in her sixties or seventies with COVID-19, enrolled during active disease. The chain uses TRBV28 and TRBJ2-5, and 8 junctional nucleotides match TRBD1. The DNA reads TGTGCCAGCAGTTTACAACAGGGGGTCAAAGAGACCCAGTACTTC. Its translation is CASSLQQGVKETQYF. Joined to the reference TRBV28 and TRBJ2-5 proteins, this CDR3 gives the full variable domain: DVKVTQSSRYLVKRTGEKVFLECVQDMDHENMFWYRQDPGLGLRLIYFSYDVKMKEKGDIPEGYSVSREKKERFSLILESASTNQTSMYLCASSLQQGVKETQYFGPGTRLLVL.